A selection of T cell receptor beta chains follows, all from one sample in a study of cytomegalovirus exposure and HLA in healthy donors. Data came from immunoSEQ multiplex PCR; TCRdb stores just in-frame clones and leaves some out. The data contain about 97,000 clones, more than 70% of them seen just once; the ten biggest clones take up more than 9.5%. The sequenced sample consisted of PBMCs. All receptors derive from a male donor in good health and CMV-seropositive. Both conserved end residues are part of each CDR3. A D gene is named only where the DNA matches it firmly. Only part of the rows carry a size: once, few, many, or a class if the clone is expanded.

abundance	v_gene	len	j_gene	d_gene	CDR3nt	CDR3aa
.	TRBV2	13	TRBJ2-3	TRBD1	TGTGCCGGGGGACAGGGAGTCACAGATACGCAGTATTTT	CAGGQGVTDTQYF
.	TRBV2	16	TRBJ1-4	.	TGTGCCAGCAGTGAACAGATCCTTGCAACTAATGAAAAACTGTTTTTT	CASSEQILATNEKLFF
.	TRBV7-2	19	TRBJ2-7	.	TGTGCCAGCAGCCCCCTATGGGGTATAGGGGGAGGGCCCTCTACCGAGCAGTACTTC	CASSPLWGIGGGPSTEQYF
.	TRBV10-1	15	TRBJ2-3	TRBD2	TGCGCCAGCAGTGCGAAAGCGGGAAGCACAGATACGCAGTATTTT	CASSAKAGSTDTQYF
.	TRBV5-1	13	TRBJ2-7	.	TGCGCCAGCAGCTTGCAGGCCCCCTACGAGCAGTACTTC	CASSLQAPYEQYF
.	TRBV9	15	TRBJ2-5	TRBD1	TGTGCCAGCAGCATCCGGGACAGGGGGCAAGAGACCCAGTACTTC	CASSIRDRGQETQYF
.	TRBV2	15	TRBJ2-7	.	TGTGCCAGCAGTGAAACGAGGGCTGGCTTCTATGAGCAGTACTTC	CASSETRAGFYEQYF
.	TRBV18	14	TRBJ2-7	TRBD1	TGTGCCAGCTCACCACCCGGGACAGGGGACGAGCAGTACTTC	CASSPPGTGDEQYF
.	TRBV6-6	15	TRBJ1-6	.	TGTGCCAGCAGTGAGCTACAGGGTGGTAATTCACCCCTCCACTTT	CASSELQGGNSPLHF
once	TRBV19	14	TRBJ1-1	TRBD1	TGTGCCAGTAGTCCCGGACAGGGTATCACTGAAGCTTTCTTT	CASSPGQGITEAFF
.	TRBV7-3	14	TRBJ1-1	.	TGTGCCAGCAGCTTTGGGGGCCCGAACACTGAAGCTTTCTTT	CASSFGGPNTEAFF
once	TRBV19	12	TRBJ2-7	.	TGTGCCAGTAGTACAGGGGTGGGCGAGCAGTACTTC	CASSTGVGEQYF
.	TRBV9	14	TRBJ2-7	.	TGTGCCAGCAGCGTAGCGGGACAAGACTACGAGCAGTACTTC	CASSVAGQDYEQYF
.	TRBV4-3	15	TRBJ2-7	TRBD2	TGCGCCAGCAGCCAAGATGGGACTAGCCGCCCCGAGCAGTACTTC	CASSQDGTSRPEQYF
.	TRBV10-3	17	TRBJ2-1	TRBD2	TGTGCCATCAGTATGACTAGCGGGAGGGCCGGACGCAATGAGCAGTTCTTC	CAISMTSGRAGRNEQFF
.	TRBV7-9	14	TRBJ1-6	TRBD1	TGTGCCAGCAGCCCGGGACAGTCTAATTCACCCCTCCACTTT	CASSPGQSNSPLHF
.	TRBV27	16	TRBJ2-1	TRBD1	TGTGCCAGCAGTTTCTTTCGGGACAGGGGTATACATGAGCAGTTCTTC	CASSFFRDRGIHEQFF
.	TRBV7-9	15	TRBJ2-7	.	TGTGCCAGCAGCTTTGGCGGGAATCAGGTCTACGAGCAGTACTTC	CASSFGGNQVYEQYF
.	TRBV7-2	15	TRBJ2-1	TRBD2	TGTGCCAGCAGGGCGCCTAGCGGAACCTACAATGAGCAGTTCTTC	CASRAPSGTYNEQFF
.	TRBV7-9	13	TRBJ1-2	TRBD1	TGTGCCAGCAGCCTTCAGGGGGGATATGGCTACACCTTC	CASSLQGGYGYTF
few	TRBV2	15	TRBJ2-1	TRBD2	TGTGCCAGCAGTCCAGATAGCGGGAGGGTCGATGAGCAGTTCTTC	CASSPDSGRVDEQFF
.	TRBV4-2	13	TRBJ2-1	.	TGTGCCAGCAGCCAAGTTGTGAGCAATGAGCAGTTCTTC	CASSQVVSNEQFF
.	TRBV14	14	TRBJ2-1	TRBD2	TGTGCCAGCGAGACTAGCGGGGCGCCGGGTGAGCAGTTCTTC	CASETSGAPGEQFF
.	TRBV10-3	15	TRBJ2-3	.	TGTGCCATCAGTGTGAGAGAGGGAGGCACAGATACGCAGTATTTT	CAISVREGGTDTQYF
.	TRBV29-1	17	TRBJ2-1	TRBD2	TGCAGCGTTGCTGGTAGCGGGGGCCCGAGCTCCTACAATGAGCAGTTCTTC	CSVAGSGGPSSYNEQFF
few	TRBV21-1	15	TRBJ2-5	.	TGTGCCAGCATAGGAACTAGCGGGAGAAACGAGACCCAGTACTTC	CASIGTSGRNETQYF
.	TRBV5-4	13	TRBJ2-1	.	TGTGCCAGCAGTCCTCCTGCTAGACCCGAGCAGTTCTTC	CASSPPARPEQFF
.	TRBV6-5	13	TRBJ1-2	TRBD1	TGTGCCAGCAGTTACTTTCCGGGACAGGGGAACACCTTC	CASSYFPGQGNTF
.	TRBV23-1	16	TRBJ2-1	TRBD2	TGCGCCAGCAGTCAATCCTGGTTAGCGGGGTACAATGAGCAGTTCTTC	CASSQSWLAGYNEQFF